This TCR beta chain was retrieved from a study of CD8+ T cells in alopecia areata. Treatment of the sample: oral pan-JAK inhibitor, 5-10 mg twice daily. Extraction and reverse transcription of RNA yielded cDNA as the sequencing template. Some clones are missing from TCRdb's copy, which holds only in-frame ones; the method was immunoSEQ multiplex PCR. In the table there are 200,000 to 250,000 clones, over 60% of which are singletons. Study observations and caveats: Although TCR sharing was seen in mice, sharing across patients was less clear, possibly for HLA-related reasons.

Concerning this clone itself: Its matching antigen is unknown.

The sequence was collected from a human donor with alopecia areata. The sample here was CD4+ T cells sorted from blood, taken between weeks 44 and 45, from a patient treated with tofacitinib.

The DNA of the CDR3 is TGCAGCGTTGAAGGGGTCGATGGCTACACCTTC. It specifies CSVEGVDGYTF. The chain recombines TRBV29-1 with TRBJ1-2; D remains ambiguous. Deletions cut 1 base from V and 6 bases from J, with 6 bases between. Looked up from germline, CDR1 is SQVTM and CDR2 is ANQGSEA. The length of the CDR3 is 11 residues.